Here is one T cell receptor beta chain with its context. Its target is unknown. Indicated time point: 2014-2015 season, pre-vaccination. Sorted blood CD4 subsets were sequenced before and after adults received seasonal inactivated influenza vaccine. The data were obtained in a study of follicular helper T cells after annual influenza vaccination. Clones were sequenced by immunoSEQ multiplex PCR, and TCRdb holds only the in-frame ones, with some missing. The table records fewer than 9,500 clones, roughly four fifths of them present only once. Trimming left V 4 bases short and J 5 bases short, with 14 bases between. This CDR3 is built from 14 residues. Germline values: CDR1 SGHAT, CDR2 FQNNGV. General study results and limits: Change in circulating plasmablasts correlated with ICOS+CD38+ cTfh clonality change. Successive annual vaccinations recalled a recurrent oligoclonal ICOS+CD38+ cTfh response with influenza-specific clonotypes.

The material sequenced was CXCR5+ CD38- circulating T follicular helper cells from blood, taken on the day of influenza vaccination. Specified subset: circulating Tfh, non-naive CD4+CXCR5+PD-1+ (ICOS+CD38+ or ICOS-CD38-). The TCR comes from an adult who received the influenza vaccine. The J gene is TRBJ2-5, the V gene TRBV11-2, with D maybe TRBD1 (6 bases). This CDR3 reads CASSYRDQGETQYF. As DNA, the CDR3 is TGTGCCAGCAGCTACCGGGACCAGGGGGAGACCCAGTACTTC.